What follows are 25 T cell receptor beta chains derived from one specimen sequenced in a study of blood T cells in healthy people across ages. PCR was performed a second time for roughly 6 to 12 cycles using a sample-barcoded 5' primer and a J-beta primer mix. Each CDR3 protein is one row after TCRdb ran MiXCR on the 5' RACE reads. This table has about 670,000 distinct CDR3 sequences, around 41% appearing once. Sequenced: blood. Receptors were obtained from an older man in good health.

This clonotype occurred many times. The chain employs TRBV7-9 and TRBJ2-7; D unresolved. Trimming pared 0 bases from V and 2 bases from J, leaving 8 bases between. CDR3 size: 14 residues. Germline lookup yields CDR1 SEHNR and CDR2 FQNEAQ (reference sequence). DNA of the CDR3: TGTGCCAGCAGCTTAGCGGTCAGTACCTACGAGCAGTACTTC. Encoded protein: CASSLAVSTYEQYF. Variable domain in full (rest from reference TRBV7-9 and TRBJ2-7): DTGVSQNPRHKITKRGQNVTFRCDPISEHNRLYWYRQTLGQGPEFLTYFQNEAQLEKSRLLSDRFSAERPKGSFSTLEIQRTEQGDSAMYLCASSLAVSTYEQYFGPGTRLTVT.

The rearrangement joins TRBV28 to TRBJ2-7; D unclear. Trimming removed 2 bases from V and 0 bases from J, with 14 bases in between. There are 16 residues in the CDR3. Germline lookup yields CDR1 MDHEN and CDR2 SYDVKM. The DNA for the CDR3 is TGTGCCAGCAGTTTAACGCCAGGCGAGAGCTCCTACGAGCAGTACTTC. Translation gives CASSLTPGESSYEQYF.

V gene TRBV12-3 or TRBV12-4 combines with J gene TRBJ1-1, with D perhaps matching TRBD1 (5 bases). CDR3 size: 17 residues. V was shortened by 1 base and J by 3 bases, with 18 bases between the two germline ends. CDR3 residues: CASSLDPGGRRDTEAFF. DNA for the CDR3: TGTGCCAGCAGTTTAGATCCGGGGGGGAGGAGAGACACTGAAGCTTTCTTT.

In nucleotides, the CDR3 is TGTGCCAGCAGTCCCCCAGCCCGGACCCGCGCAGATACGCAGTATTTT. Its translation: CASSPPARTRADTQYF. The V and J genes are TRBV27 and TRBJ2-3; no definite D call. CDR3 length equals 16 residues. Germline V gives CDR1 MNHEY, CDR2 SMNVEV (reference sequence). The V end was cut by 5 bases, the J end by 4 bases, with 19 bases between.

In this sample, this clonotype turned up a few times. The junction and the germline gene differ at one end; a read error may be behind it. The chain is built from TRBV28 and TRBJ1-5, with D unresolved. This CDR3 has 13 residues. In germline, CDR1 is MDHEN, CDR2 SYDVKM. The CDR3: CASRLFSNQPQHF. The CDR3 DNA follows: TGTGCCAGCAGATTATTTAGCAATCAGCCCCAGCATTTT.

The J gene is TRBJ1-4, the V gene TRBV7-9; D is possibly TRBD1 (5 bases). With 3 bases removed from V and 3 bases from J, the gap between germline ends came to 11 bases. Germline V gene data show CDR1 as SEHNR and CDR2 as FQNEAQ (reference sequence). This CDR3 spans 15 amino acids. The CDR3 nucleotides read TGTGCCAGCAGCTTGTCGGGACTTTCTAATGAAAAACTGTTTTTT. Translated: CASSLSGLSNEKLFF.

This clonotype was seen a handful of times. The J gene is TRBJ1-6, the V gene TRBV5-1; 10 bases match TRBD1. Germline loops: CDR1 SGHRS, CDR2 YFSETQ. The CDR3 sequence is 15 residues long. J gave up 9 bases and V 4 bases, and 7 bases lay outside the gene matches. CDR3 region: CASSPGGQGRSPLHF. For the CDR3, the DNA is TGCGCCAGCAGCCCCGGGGGACAGGGGCGTTCACCCCTCCACTTT.

CDR3 residues: CASRVSSGTTGELFF. The CDR3 coding sequence is TGTGCCAGCAGGGTTTCTAGCGGGACAACCGGGGAGCTGTTTTTT. The V gene is TRBV4-2, the J gene TRBJ2-2, with TRBD2 identical over 9 bases. Trimming at V came to 6 bases and at J to 5 bases, leaving 7 bases not matched to a gene. The CDR3 loop spans 15 amino acids. CDR1 LGHNA and CDR2 YNFKEQ come from the germline V gene.

The rearrangement uses TRBV29-1 and TRBJ2-1, with 7 bases matching TRBD2. This CDR3 is 13 amino acids long. Germline-derived CDR1 and CDR2 are SQVTM and ANQGSEA. Germline trimming cut 6 bases from V and 8 bases from J; bases unmatched to any gene: 10. The CDR3 coding sequence is TGCAGCGTGGACCGGGGGGATTTGTATGAGCAGTTCTTC. Translation gives CSVDRGDLYEQFF.

This clonotype was counted many times. The chain is built from TRBV29-1 and TRBJ1-2; D unresolved. Trimming shortened V by 1 base and J by 7 bases, and 13 bases separated the two germline ends. This CDR3 contains 13 residues. CDR1 and CDR2 from the germline V gene are SQVTM and ANQGSEA. The CDR3: CSVEGTTPGGYTF. CDR3 nucleotides: TGCAGCGTTGAAGGAACCACCCCGGGTGGCTACACCTTC. Drawing the rest from reference TRBV29-1 and TRBJ1-2, the complete variable domain is SAVISQKPSRDICQRGTSLTIQCQVDSQVTMMFWYRQQPGQSLTLIATANQGSEATYESGFVIDKFPISRPNLTFSTLTVSNMSPEDSSIYLCSVEGTTPGGYTFGSGTRLTVV.

This clonotype was found a few times. CDR3 amino acids: CSARLARYEQYF. The CDR3 DNA sequence: TGCAGTGCTAGACTGGCCCGCTACGAGCAGTACTTC. V and J are TRBV20-1 and TRBJ2-7, with unresolved D. There are 12 residues in the CDR3. V was clipped by 2 bases and J by 3 bases, with 8 bases between them. Germline CDR1 and CDR2: DFQATT and SNEGSKA (reference sequence).

CDR3 nucleotides: TGCAGCGTTGAAGAGACAGGGTTGGCCTCCTACGAGCAGTACTTC. Its protein product is CSVEETGLASYEQYF. This chain joins TRBV29-1 and TRBJ2-7; TRBD1 aligns across 7 bases. Looked up from germline, CDR1 is SQVTM and CDR2 is ANQGSEA. The CDR3 sequence is 15 residues long. V was pared by 0 bases and J by 0 bases, with 5 bases of the junction left unmatched.

As concerns this clonotype: A read error is possible here, since a much larger clone lies one base away. V and J are TRBV4-1 and TRBJ2-5; D is uncertain. From germline, CDR1 is MGHRA and CDR2 YSYEKL. The length of the CDR3 is 12 residues. The germline V and J ends were trimmed by 2 bases and 11 bases, with 12 bases remaining between them. In nucleotides, the CDR3 is TGCGCCAGCAGCCAACATTACAATGAGCAGTACTTC. Translation: CASSQHYNEQYF.

The chain couples TRBV27 to TRBJ1-5; D is possibly TRBD1 (5 bases). Germline V CDR1 and CDR2: MNHEY, SMNVEV (reference sequence). CDR3 size: 14 residues. V lost 6 bases to trimming and J lost 4 bases, with 13 bases between them. The CDR3 DNA reads as TGTGCCAGCAGACTAGTTTCAGGGAATCAGCCCCAGCATTTT. Translating it yields CASRLVSGNQPQHF.

This sequence joins TRBV5-4 and TRBJ2-2; D perhaps matches TRBD2 (6 bases). This CDR3 has 15 amino acids. Trimming took 2 bases from V and 4 from J, leaving 12 bases between them. Germline-derived CDR1 and CDR2 are SGHNT and YYREEE (reference sequence). The CDR3 nucleotides read TGTGCCAGCAGCTTTAGCGGCCCTGGCACCGGGGAGCTGTTTTTT. It is translated as CASSFSGPGTGELFF.

The V and J genes are TRBV7-2 and TRBJ2-1, with 11 bases that match TRBD2. Germline V gene lookup returns CDR1 SGHTA and CDR2 FQGNSA. With V trimmed by 5 bases and J by 14 bases, 11 bases remained unmatched. The CDR3 totals 14 residues. The DNA of the CDR3 is TGTGCCAGCAGCCGAGACTATAGCGGGGGGGCCGAGTTCTTC. Its translation is CASSRDYSGGAEFF.

This CDR3 reads CSAREGRGWADTQYF. CDR3 in DNA: TGCAGTGCTAGAGAGGGCAGGGGTTGGGCAGATACGCAGTATTTT. This rearrangement joins TRBV20-1 to TRBJ2-3; maybe TRBD1 (6 bases). CDR3 length: 15 residues. Germline V gene lookup returns CDR1 DFQATT and CDR2 SNEGSKA (reference sequence). The germline V and J ends were trimmed by 0 bases and 4 bases, with 14 bases remaining between them.

This chain joins TRBV20-1 and TRBJ1-2; possibly TRBD1 for D (5 bases). Trimming left V 5 bases short and J 4 bases short, with 20 bases between. The germline V gene has CDR1 DFQATT and CDR2 SNEGSKA (reference sequence). The CDR3 extends over 15 amino acids. The CDR3 region has the DNA TGCAGTGCTCGACGACAAAGGACCGGGACCTATGGCTACACCTTC. Its translation is CSARRQRTGTYGYTF.

The V gene is TRBV20-1, the J gene TRBJ2-1, with D perhaps matching TRBD2 (5 bases). The germline V gene has CDR1 DFQATT and CDR2 SNEGSKA (reference sequence). This CDR3 comprises 15 residues. Trimming cost V 5 bases and J 2 bases, with 16 bases left between them. The CDR3 loop reads CSAGTRFAPYNEQFF. The CDR3 nucleotides read TGCAGTGCTGGAACTAGGTTTGCCCCCTACAATGAGCAGTTCTTC.

The CDR3 coding sequence is TGTGCCAGCAGCTTAGAACCAGGGGGCCGAATGAACACTGAAGCTTTCTTT. Its protein product is CASSLEPGGRMNTEAFF. The chain couples TRBV7-2 to TRBJ1-1; 8 bases are a match to TRBD1. Germline loops: CDR1 SGHTA, CDR2 FQGNSA. The junction had 7 bases not matched to a gene; V was cut back by 1 base and J by 0 bases. The CDR3 length is 17 residues.

The genes are TRBV7-2 and TRBJ1-3; weak D call: TRBD1 (6 bases). Trimming left V 3 bases short and J 0 bases short, with 9 bases between. Germline CDR1 and CDR2: SGHTA and FQGNSA. The CDR3 has 15 amino acids. In nucleotides, the CDR3 is TGTGCCAGCAGCTTGGGCAGGGGCTCTGGAAACACCATATATTTT. Protein product: CASSLGRGSGNTIYF.

This chain connects TRBV20-1 to TRBJ1-2, with 12 bases aligning to TRBD1. Germline trimming cut 5 bases from V and 4 bases from J; bases unmatched to any gene: 5. The germline V gene has CDR1 DFQATT and CDR2 SNEGSKA (reference sequence). The CDR3 is 14 residues long. Here the CDR3 DNA reads TGCAGTGCTGGGGGACAGGGGGCTGGCTATGGCTACACCTTC. Its translation: CSAGGQGAGYGYTF.

Many counts were recorded for this clonotype. The V call is TRBV7-2, the J call TRBJ2-5; D may be TRBD2 (5 bases). Germline-derived CDR1 and CDR2 are SGHTA and FQGNSA. Trimming removed 5 bases at V and 7 bases at J, with 20 bases between. This CDR3 has 15 amino acids. The CDR3 reads CASSPSPGWVATQYF. In DNA, the CDR3 is TGTGCCAGCAGCCCCTCTCCGGGATGGGTAGCGACCCAGTACTTC.

This clonotype turned up a few times. The rearrangement uses TRBV27 and TRBJ1-1; possible D gene TRBD1, 5 bases. The CDR3 sequence is 13 residues long. V was cut by 5 bases and J by 4 bases, with 11 bases left in between. Germline V gene sequence: CDR1 MNHEY, CDR2 SMNVEV (reference sequence). CDR3 protein: CASSRGRSTEAFF. CDR3 DNA sequence: TGTGCCAGCAGTCGGGGGAGGAGCACTGAAGCTTTCTTT.

In this sample, this clonotype turned up a few times. This sequence joins TRBV7-2 and TRBJ2-4; the match to TRBD1 covers 9 bases. TRBJ2-7 explains the end of the DNA better; the J call may be wrong. Germline V gene data show CDR1 as SGHTA and CDR2 as FQGNSA. The CDR3 loop spans 14 amino acids. This CDR3 reads CASIPDRGPYEQYF. CDR3 sequence (DNA): TGTGCCAGCATCCCGGACAGGGGCCCTTACGAGCAGTACTTC.